A selection of T cell receptor beta chains follows, all from one sample in a study of T cell responses to AZD1222 COVID-19 vaccine. The repertoire was sequenced with immunoSEQ multiplex PCR; TCRdb's copy has only in-frame clones and lacks some. The table includes roughly 90,000 clones, 80% to 90% detected once. Specimen: peripheral blood, collected 28 days after the second AZD1222 dose. The receptors were sampled from an adult who received the AZD1222 COVID-19 vaccine. The CDR3 runs from the conserved cysteine through the conserved F or W. Fields, in order: CDR3 DNA, CDR3 protein, J gene, V gene, clone size, D gene. D genes are given only for firm matches. The listing skips clone size in some rows; elsewhere it reads once, few, many or a size class.

DNA: TGTGCCAGCAGCTCCGACAGTCCAACTAATGAAAAACTGTTTTTT
CDR3: CASSSDSPTNEKLFF
J: TRBJ1-4
V: TRBV7-9
size: -
D: -

DNA: TGTGCCAGCAGCTCATCAGGGGGCGGTGAAGCTTTCTTT
CDR3: CASSSSGGGEAFF
J: TRBJ1-1
V: TRBV7-9
size: -
D: TRBD1

DNA: TGTGCCAGCAGTGAAGTGTTGAGGTCCACTGAAGCTTTCTTT
CDR3: CASSEVLRSTEAFF
J: TRBJ1-1
V: TRBV2
size: -
D: -

DNA: TGTGCCAGCAGCTGGCCCACCGCCGGGGGCAACTCCTACGAGCAGTACTTC
CDR3: CASSWPTAGGNSYEQYF
J: TRBJ2-7
V: TRBV7-8
size: -
D: -

DNA: TGTGCCAGCAGCGTAGGCGGGGGAGTCGGATACGAGCAGTACTTC
CDR3: CASSVGGGVGYEQYF
J: TRBJ2-7
V: TRBV9
size: -
D: TRBD2

DNA: TGTGCCAGCAGCGCTTCAATTCCGGGACAGGGGTCTAATGAAAAACTGTTTTTT
CDR3: CASSASIPGQGSNEKLFF
J: TRBJ1-4
V: TRBV9
size: -
D: TRBD1

DNA: TGTGCCAGCAGCTTCGGCGGAGTTGGGACTGAAGCTTTCTTT
CDR3: CASSFGGVGTEAFF
J: TRBJ1-1
V: TRBV7-6
size: few
D: -

DNA: TGTGCCACGAACCAAGGTCGACGGGACACTGAAGCTTTCTTT
CDR3: CATNQGRRDTEAFF
J: TRBJ1-1
V: TRBV19
size: -
D: -

DNA: TGCGCCAGCTTGATTTGGAACGAGCAGTACTTC
CDR3: CASLIWNEQYF
J: TRBJ2-7
V: TRBV4-1
size: -
D: -

DNA: TGTGCCAGCAGCCGATGGACAGGGGATAGCAATCAGCCCCAGCATTTT
CDR3: CASSRWTGDSNQPQHF
J: TRBJ1-5
V: TRBV7-9
size: -
D: TRBD1

DNA: TGTGCCAGCAGTAACCAGTTCGAGCAGTTCTTC
CDR3: CASSNQFEQFF
J: TRBJ2-1
V: TRBV12-3/TRBV12-4
size: -
D: -

DNA: TGTGCCAGCAGCCATAGATATGGAAACCGGGACAGCGTTCTAGCCAAAAACATTCAGTACTTC
CDR3: CASSHRYGNRDSVLAKNIQYF
J: TRBJ2-4
V: TRBV3-1/TRBV3-2
size: -
D: TRBD1

DNA: TGTGCCAGCAGTACGGCCGGAATAAGCTCCTACGAGCAGTACTTC
CDR3: CASSTAGISSYEQYF
J: TRBJ2-7
V: TRBV28
size: -
D: -

DNA: TGTGCCACCAGCAGAGACCATTCGACAGGTCCCTACTACGAGCAGTACTTC
CDR3: CATSRDHSTGPYYEQYF
J: TRBJ2-7
V: TRBV15
size: -
D: -

DNA: TGTGCCAGCAGTACATGGGAGGGCACTGAAGCTTTCTTT
CDR3: CASSTWEGTEAFF
J: TRBJ1-1
V: TRBV6-5
size: -
D: -

DNA: TGCAGTGCGATGTCCTACAATGAGCAGTTCTTC
CDR3: CSAMSYNEQFF
J: TRBJ2-1
V: TRBV20-1
size: -
D: -

DNA: TGCAGCGTCCAAGGACTCTCGGGATTCCCGGGAGAGCAGTACTTC
CDR3: CSVQGLSGFPGEQYF
J: TRBJ2-7
V: TRBV29-1
size: -
D: -

DNA: TGTGCCAGCAGTTACATCGCAGGGGGGAACACCATATATTTT
CDR3: CASSYIAGGNTIYF
J: TRBJ1-3
V: TRBV6-6
size: -
D: TRBD1

DNA: TGTGCCAGCTCCCGGGGCAGGGACCCCGAAAAACTGTTTTTT
CDR3: CASSRGRDPEKLFF
J: TRBJ1-4
V: TRBV18
size: -
D: -

DNA: TGTGCCAGCGGAAAGGGACAGGAAGGATATGGCTACACCTTC
CDR3: CASGKGQEGYGYTF
J: TRBJ1-2
V: TRBV7-9
size: -
D: TRBD1

DNA: TGTGCCAGCAGCCAAGCACTAGCTACCTACGAGCAGTACTTC
CDR3: CASSQALATYEQYF
J: TRBJ2-7
V: TRBV3-1/TRBV3-2
size: -
D: -

DNA: TGTGCCACCAGGAGCCAGGCCATAAATAATTCACCCCTCCACTTT
CDR3: CATRSQAINNSPLHF
J: TRBJ1-6
V: TRBV10-3
size: -
D: -